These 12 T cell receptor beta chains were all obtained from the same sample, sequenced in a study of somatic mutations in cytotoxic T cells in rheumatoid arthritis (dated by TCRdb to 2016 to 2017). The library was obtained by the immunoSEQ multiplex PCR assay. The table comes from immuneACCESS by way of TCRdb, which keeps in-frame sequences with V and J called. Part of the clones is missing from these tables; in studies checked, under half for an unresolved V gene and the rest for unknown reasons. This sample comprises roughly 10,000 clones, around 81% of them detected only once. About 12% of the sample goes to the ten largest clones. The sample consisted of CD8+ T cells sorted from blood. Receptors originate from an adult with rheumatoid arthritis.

CDR3 amino acids: CAWSGWGQGIYGYTF. CDR3 in DNA: TGTGCCTGGAGTGGTTGGGGACAGGGGATCTATGGCTACACCTTC. V gene TRBV30 combines with J gene TRBJ1-2, with 10 positions matching TRBD1. Looked up from germline, CDR1 is GTSNPN and CDR2 is SVGIG (reference sequence). V shed 1 base, J shed 4 bases, and the junction held 6 bases outside the gene matches. This CDR3 is 15 amino acids long.

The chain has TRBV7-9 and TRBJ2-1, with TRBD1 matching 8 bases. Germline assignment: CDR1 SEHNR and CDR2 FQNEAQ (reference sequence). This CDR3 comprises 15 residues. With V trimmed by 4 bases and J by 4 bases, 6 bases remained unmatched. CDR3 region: CASSSGDRPYNEQFF. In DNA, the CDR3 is TGTGCCAGCAGCTCCGGGGACAGGCCATACAATGAGCAGTTCTTC.

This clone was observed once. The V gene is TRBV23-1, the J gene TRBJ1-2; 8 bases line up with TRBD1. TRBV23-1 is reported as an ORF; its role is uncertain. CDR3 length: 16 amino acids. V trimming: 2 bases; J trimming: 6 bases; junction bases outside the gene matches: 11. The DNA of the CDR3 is TGCGCCAGCAGTCAACTGGGCGGCAGGGGGCGTAATGGCTACACCTTC. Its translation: CASSQLGGRGRNGYTF.

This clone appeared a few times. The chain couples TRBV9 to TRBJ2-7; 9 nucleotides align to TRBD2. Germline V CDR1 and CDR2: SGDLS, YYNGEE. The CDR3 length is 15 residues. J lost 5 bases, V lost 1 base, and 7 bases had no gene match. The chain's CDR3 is CASSVTGGGVHEQYF. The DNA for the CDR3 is TGTGCCAGCAGCGTAACCGGCGGGGGGGTCCACGAGCAGTACTTC.

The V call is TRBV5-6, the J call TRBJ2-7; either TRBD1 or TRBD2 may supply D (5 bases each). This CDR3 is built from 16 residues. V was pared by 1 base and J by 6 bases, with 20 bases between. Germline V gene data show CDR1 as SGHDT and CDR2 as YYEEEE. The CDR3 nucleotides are TGTGCCAGCAGCTTGCTGCCTCTCGGACTTACAGGCGAGCAGTACTTC. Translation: CASSLLPLGLTGEQYF. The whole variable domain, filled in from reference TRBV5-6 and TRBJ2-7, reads DAGVTQSPTHLIKTRGQQVTLRCSPKSGHDTVSWYQQALGQGPQFIFQYYEEEERQRGNFPDRFSGHQFPNYSSELNVNALLLGDSALYLCASSLLPLGLTGEQYFGPGTRLTVT.

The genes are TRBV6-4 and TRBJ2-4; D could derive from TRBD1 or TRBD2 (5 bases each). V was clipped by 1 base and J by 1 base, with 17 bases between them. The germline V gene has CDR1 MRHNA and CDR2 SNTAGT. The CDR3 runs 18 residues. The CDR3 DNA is TGTGCCAGCAGTGACTGTGGGGCGAGGGCTTACGCCAAAAACATTCAGTACTTC. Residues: CASSDCGARAYAKNIQYF.

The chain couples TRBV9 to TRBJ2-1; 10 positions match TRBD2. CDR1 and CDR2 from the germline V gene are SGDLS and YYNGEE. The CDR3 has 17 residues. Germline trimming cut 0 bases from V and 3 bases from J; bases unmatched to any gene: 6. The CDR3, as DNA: TGTGCCAGCAGCGTAGAGGCTAGCGGGGGCATCTACAATGAGCAGTTCTTC. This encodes CASSVEASGGIYNEQFF.

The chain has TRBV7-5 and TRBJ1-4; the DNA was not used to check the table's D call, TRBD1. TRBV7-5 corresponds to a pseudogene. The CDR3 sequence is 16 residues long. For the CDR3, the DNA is TGTGCCAGAAGCTTAGTAAGGGACACAACTAATGAAAAACTGTTTTTT. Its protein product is CARSLVRDTTNEKLFF.

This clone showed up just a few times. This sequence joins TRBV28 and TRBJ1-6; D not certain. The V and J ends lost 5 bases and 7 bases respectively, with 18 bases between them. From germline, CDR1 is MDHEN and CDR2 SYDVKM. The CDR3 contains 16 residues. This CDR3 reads CASSEMGIVLNSPLHF. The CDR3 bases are TGTGCCAGCAGTGAGATGGGAATCGTTTTGAATTCACCCCTCCACTTT.

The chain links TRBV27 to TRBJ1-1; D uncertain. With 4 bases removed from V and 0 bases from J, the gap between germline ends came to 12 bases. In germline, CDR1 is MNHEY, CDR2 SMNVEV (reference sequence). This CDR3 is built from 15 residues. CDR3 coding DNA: TGTGCCAGCAGTTCCGTCGGACGGTTGAACACTGAAGCTTTCTTT. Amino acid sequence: CASSSVGRLNTEAFF.

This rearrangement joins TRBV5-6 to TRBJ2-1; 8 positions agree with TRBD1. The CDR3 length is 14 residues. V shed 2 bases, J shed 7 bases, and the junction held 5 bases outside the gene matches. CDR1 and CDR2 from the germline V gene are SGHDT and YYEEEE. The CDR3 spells CASSFGTGPNEQFF. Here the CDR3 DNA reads TGTGCCAGCAGCTTCGGGACAGGACCAAATGAGCAGTTCTTC.

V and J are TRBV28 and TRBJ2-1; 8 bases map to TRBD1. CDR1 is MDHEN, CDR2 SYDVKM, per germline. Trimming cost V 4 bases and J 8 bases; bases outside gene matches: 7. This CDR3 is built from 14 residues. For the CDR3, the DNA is TGTGCCAGCAGTTCCCGGACAGGGTGGCATGAGCAGTTCTTC. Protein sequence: CASSSRTGWHEQFF.